This T cell receptor beta chain was found in a study of blood T cells in healthy people across ages. General study points: Shifts in expanded clonotypes may have been confounded by donor CMV status, which was unknown.

The CDR3 is 16 amino acids. CDR1 SGHAT and CDR2 FQNNGV come from the germline V gene. The trim removed 4 bases at V and 6 bases at J, leaving 11 bases unmatched. Healthy Russian Caucasian donors spanned ages about 6 to 95 years. Using a J-beta primer mix together with a sample-barcoded 5' primer, a second PCR was run for roughly 7 to 11 cycles. Every molecule of cDNA carried a tag from a template-switch adaptor with 12 random nucleotides. The yield of each sample was at least 3 million CDR3-containing paired-end reads. TCRdb recomputed calls from the 5' RACE reads with MiXCR, one row per CDR3 protein. The profile shows approximately 1,000,000 distinct CDR3 sequences, roughly two fifths of them singletons. In its sample, this clonotype was seen a few times. The antigen remains undetermined.

The TCR sequence derives from a young man in good health. This rearrangement joins TRBV11-2 to TRBJ1-5, with TRBD1 matching 8 bases. Sequencing was carried out using blood. CDR3 coding DNA: TGTGCCAGCAGCTCAACAGACAGGGGATCTCGTCAGCCCCAGCATTTT. Protein sequence: CASSSTDRGSRQPQHF.